This TCR beta chain was recorded in a study of regulatory T cells in long-lasting Graves disease. Findings of the study overall: In persistent patients, shared public clonotypes (under 3,000) outnumbered those in new patients (approximately 940).

Many counts were recorded for this clonotype. Its antigen remains unidentified. This CDR3 region has 16 residues. With V trimmed by 3 bases and J by 2 bases, 4 bases remained unmatched. CDR1 and CDR2 (germline): DFQATT, SNEGSKA (reference sequence). HTBI primers from iRepertoire and Arm-PCR of CDR3 regions yielded the TCR beta libraries. Original analysis: Sample data revealed some 58 TRBV and 14 TRBJ segments. Each CDR3 protein gets one entry after TCRdb re-called the multiplex PCR reads with MiXCR. TCRdb, rather than the study authors, made the V and J calls. The sample lists around 500,000 distinct CDR3 sequences; 15% to 20% were seen once. As for time point: newly diagnosed GD, antithyroid drugs for less than 3 months. PBMC-derived RNA was used for the TCR library. These data were also reused for a study on T cells in Graves' hyperthyroidism and ophthalmopathy. From that study: A lack of ophthalmopathy progression within 18 months defined stable Graves' hyperthyroidism.

The input for sequencing was peripheral blood mononuclear cells (PBMCs), taken at new diagnosis, from a patient treated with antithyroid drugs. This TCR came from a woman aged 40-60 years with Graves disease. The rearrangement joins TRBV20-1 to TRBJ2-5; TRBD2 aligns across 15 bases. The CDR3 loop is CSASRGTSGGQETQYF. CDR3 in DNA: TGCAGTGCTAGCAGAGGGACTAGCGGGGGGCAAGAGACCCAGTACTTC.